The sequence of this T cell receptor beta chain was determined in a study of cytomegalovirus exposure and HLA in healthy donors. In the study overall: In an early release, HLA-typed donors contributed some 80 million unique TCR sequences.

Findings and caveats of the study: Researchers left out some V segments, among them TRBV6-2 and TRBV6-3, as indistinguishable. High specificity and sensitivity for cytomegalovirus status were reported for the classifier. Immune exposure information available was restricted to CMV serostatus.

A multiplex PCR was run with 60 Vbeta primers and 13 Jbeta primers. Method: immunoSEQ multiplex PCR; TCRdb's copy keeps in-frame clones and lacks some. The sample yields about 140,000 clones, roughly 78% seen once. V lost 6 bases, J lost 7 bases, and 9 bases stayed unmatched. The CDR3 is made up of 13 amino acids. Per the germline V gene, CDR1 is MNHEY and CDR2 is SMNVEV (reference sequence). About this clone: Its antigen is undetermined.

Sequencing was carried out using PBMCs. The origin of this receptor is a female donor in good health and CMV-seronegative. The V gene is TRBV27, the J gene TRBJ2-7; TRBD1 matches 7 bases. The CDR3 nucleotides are TGTGCCAGCAGGCGACAGGGCTGGGAAGAGCAGTACTTC. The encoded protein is CASRRQGWEEQYF.